Shown below are 15 T cell receptor beta chains from a single sample sequenced in a study of post-analysis software for immune sequencing data. Study-level findings and limits: Included in a set of roughly five TRBV segments more frequent in patients than controls were TRBV5-6, TRBV5-1 and TRBV20-1.

These receptors' targets are unknown. Prepared libraries of TCR beta cDNA carried unique molecular identifiers. TCRdb processed the PCR reads anew with MiXCR; each CDR3 protein has one entry. The top ten hold under 9% of the sample, which has 400,000 to 500,000 distinct CDR3 sequences, roughly 38% seen once. Sequencing was performed on blood. These TCRs come from a girl aged 2 to 10 with multiple sclerosis.

The chain combines TRBV28 with TRBJ1-4, with D uncertain. This CDR3 comprises 14 residues. V was clipped by 7 bases and J by 3 bases, with 12 bases between them. The V gene's germline CDR1 is MDHEN and CDR2 SYDVKM. CDR3 protein: CASTPLHSNEKLFF. As DNA, the CDR3 is TGTGCCAGCACCCCTCTACATTCTAATGAAAAACTGTTTTTT. Variable domain in full (rest from reference TRBV28 and TRBJ1-4): DVKVTQSSRYLVKRTGEKVFLECVQDMDHENMFWYRQDPGLGLRLIYFSYDVKMKEKGDIPEGYSVSREKKERFSLILESASTNQTSMYLCASTPLHSNEKLFFGSGTQLSVL.

This chain connects TRBV9 to TRBJ2-3; tentative D call: TRBD2 (8 bases). Germline V lookup: CDR1 SGDLS, CDR2 YYNGEE. There are 17 residues in the CDR3. The ends were cut back, 4 bases at V and 6 bases at J, with 24 bases in the middle. The CDR3 spells CASSLSGTAGVSDTQYF. The DNA for the CDR3 is TGTGCCAGCAGCCTATCTGGGACAGCGGGAGTATCGGATACGCAGTATTTT. The whole variable domain, filled in from reference TRBV9 and TRBJ2-3, reads DSGVTQTPKHLITATGQRVTLRCSPRSGDLSVYWYQQSLDQGLQFLIQYYNGEERAKGNILERFSAQQFPDLHSELNLSSLELGDSALYFCASSLSGTAGVSDTQYFGPGTRLTVL.

This clonotype has at least ten counts. The V gene is TRBV5-1, the J gene TRBJ2-5; 8 bases fit TRBD1. The germline CDR1 and CDR2 sequences are SGHRS and YFSETQ. There are 15 residues in the CDR3. V was clipped by 4 bases and J by 2 bases; unmatched bases: 7. CDR3 in amino acids: CASSLGQGSQETQYF. As DNA, the CDR3 is TGCGCCAGCAGCCTCGGACAGGGTTCTCAAGAGACCCAGTACTTC.

The rearrangement joins TRBV7-2 to TRBJ2-5; TRBD2 agrees at 10 bases. The CDR3 is 14 amino acids. Germline V CDR1 and CDR2: SGHTA, FQGNSA. The ends lost 8 bases at V and 5 bases at J; junction bases unmatched: 8. The CDR3 is CASSLAGEGETQYF. The CDR3 DNA is TGTGCCAGCTCCCTAGCGGGAGAGGGGGAGACCCAGTACTTC.

This clonotype was seen only a few times. The chain employs TRBV20-1 and TRBJ2-7; 11 nucleotides align to TRBD2. Per the germline V gene, CDR1 is DFQATT and CDR2 is SNEGSKA (reference sequence). This CDR3 is 16 amino acids long. J lost 2 bases, V lost 1 base, and 7 bases had no gene match. Here the CDR3 reads CSARGLLAGAPYEQYF. The CDR3 DNA reads TGCAGTGCTAGAGGCTTACTAGCGGGAGCACCCTACGAGCAGTACTTC.

This sequence joins TRBV20-1 and TRBJ1-6; possibly TRBD1 for D (6 bases). The CDR3 runs 17 residues. Trimming stripped 2 bases from V and 0 bases from J, with 14 bases between. The V gene's germline CDR1 is DFQATT and CDR2 SNEGSKA (reference sequence). CDR3 region: CSARPPEDSSYNSPLHF. CDR3 in DNA: TGCAGTGCTAGACCCCCAGAGGACAGCTCCTATAATTCACCCCTCCACTTT.

Turning to this clonotype: One junction end does not reproduce the germline sequence, and a read error may be involved. V and J are TRBV7-7 and TRBJ2-1, with D perhaps matching TRBD1 (5 bases). CDR3 length: 16 amino acids. The germline gives CDR1 SSHAT, CDR2 FNYEAQ (reference sequence). CDR3 bases: TGTGCTAGCAGCTTAGTCGCAGGGATAGAGGACAATGAGCAGTTCTTC. This encodes CASSLVAGIEDNEQFF.

The chain is built from TRBV4-3 and TRBJ2-4, with 7 bases aligning to TRBD1. V gave up 4 bases and J gave up 9 bases; unmatched junction bases: 18. This CDR3 region has 17 residues. Germline V gene sequence: CDR1 LGHNA, CDR2 YSLEER. CDR3 region: CASSRTPGDSRESIQYF. For the CDR3, the DNA is TGCGCCAGCAGCCGAACTCCCGGGGACAGCCGAGAGTCCATTCAGTACTTC.

Only a few counts were recorded for this clonotype. J is TRBJ2-7 and V is TRBV20-1, with 11 bases that match TRBD2. The J call could be wrong; TRBJ2-4 is a better fit for the DNA end. The CDR3 extends over 16 amino acids. Germline CDR1 DFQATT, CDR2 SNEGSKA (reference sequence). DNA for the CDR3: TGCAGTGCTACGAGACTAGCGGGGCCGTGGTTAAGCATTCAGTACTTC. The encoded protein is CSATRLAGPWLSIQYF.

This clonotype was recorded a few times. This chain joins TRBV9 and TRBJ2-5, with D perhaps matching TRBD1 (6 bases). The V gene's germline CDR1 is SGDLS and CDR2 YYNGEE. V lost 0 bases and J 3 bases, leaving 12 bases between the germline ends. The CDR3 spans 15 residues. CDR3 region: CASSVVAGAKETQYF. DNA of the CDR3: TGTGCCAGCAGCGTAGTGGCAGGGGCCAAAGAGACCCAGTACTTC.

This chain connects TRBV21-1 to TRBJ2-5; the table's D call, TRBD1, has no DNA check behind it. TRBV21-1 is assigned pseudogene status. The length of the CDR3 is 13 residues. CDR3 coding DNA: TGTGCCAGATTAGGGACATACAAAGAGACCCAGTACTTC. As protein: CARLGTYKETQYF.

This clonotype was found a few times. CDR3 sequence: CASSPGLAGMSKETQYF. DNA for the CDR3: TGTGCCAGCAGCCCGGGACTAGCGGGGATGTCTAAAGAGACCCAGTACTTC. The rearrangement uses TRBV7-3 and TRBJ2-5, with 13 bases fitting TRBD2. Germline lookup yields CDR1 SGHTA and CDR2 FQGTGA. Trimming took 5 bases from V and 3 from J; bases not matched to a gene: 9. There are 17 residues in the CDR3.

V and J are TRBV6-5 and TRBJ2-5; D could derive from TRBD1 or TRBD2 (5 bases each). Germline V gene lookup returns CDR1 MNHEY and CDR2 SVGAGI. Between the trimmed V and J ends, which lost 6 bases and 11 bases, there was a span of 25 bases. The CDR3 has 15 amino acids. The CDR3 loop reads CASRPPGKVLEEQYF. CDR3 in DNA: TGTGCCAGCAGACCCCCAGGGAAGGTACTAGAGGAGCAGTACTTC.

As for this clonotype: As the CDR3 is not closed by the conserved phenylalanine or tryptophan, this likely results from a read error. The rearrangement joins TRBV29-1 to TRBJ1-5; 8 bases are a match to TRBD1. The germline V gene has CDR1 SQVTM and CDR2 ANQGSEA. J was trimmed by 5 bases and V by 6 bases; bases with no gene match: 3. This CDR3 comprises 12 residues. CDR3 loop: CSVQTGDQPQHV. The CDR3 region has the DNA TGCAGCGTACAGACAGGGGATCAGCCCCAGCATGTT.

This clonotype has only a few counts. One end of the junction varies from germline; a read error may be responsible. The rearrangement links TRBV7-2 to TRBJ2-3, with no clear D. The CDR3 sequence is 14 residues long. Germline assignment: CDR1 SGHTA and CDR2 FQGNSA. The CDR3: CASSLEEATDTRYF. The DNA of the CDR3 is TGTGCCAGCAGTTTAGAGGAAGCAACAGATACGCGGTATTTT.